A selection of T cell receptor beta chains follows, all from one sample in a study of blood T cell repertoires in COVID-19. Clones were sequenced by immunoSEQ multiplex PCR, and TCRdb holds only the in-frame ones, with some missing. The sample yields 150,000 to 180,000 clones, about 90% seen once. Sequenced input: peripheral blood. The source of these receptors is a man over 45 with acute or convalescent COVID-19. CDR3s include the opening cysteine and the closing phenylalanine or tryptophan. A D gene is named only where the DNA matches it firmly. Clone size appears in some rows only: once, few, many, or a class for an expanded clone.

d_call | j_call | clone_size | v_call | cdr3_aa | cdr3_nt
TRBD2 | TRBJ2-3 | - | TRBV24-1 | CATSDRHRTGGITDTQYF | TGTGCCACCAGTGATCGGCACAGGACGGGAGGGATCACAGATACGCAGTATTTT
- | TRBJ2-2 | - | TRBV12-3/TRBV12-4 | CASSPKRTGELFF | TGTGCCAGCAGTCCGAAGAGGACCGGGGAGCTGTTTTTT
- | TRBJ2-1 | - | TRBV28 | CASTKQVEGEQFF | TGTGCCAGCACCAAACAGGTGGAGGGTGAGCAGTTCTTC
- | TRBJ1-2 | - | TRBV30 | CAWSRETYGYTF | TGTGCCTGGAGTCGGGAAACCTATGGCTACACCTTC
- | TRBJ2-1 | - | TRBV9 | CASSGPREQFF | TGTGCCAGCAGCGGCCCGAGGGAGCAGTTCTTC
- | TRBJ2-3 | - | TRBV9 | CASSIHTDTQYF | TGTGCCAGCAGCATACACACAGATACGCAGTATTTT
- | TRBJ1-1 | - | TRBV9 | CASTGSREGTEAFF | TGTGCCAGCACTGGAAGCAGGGAGGGCACTGAAGCTTTCTTT
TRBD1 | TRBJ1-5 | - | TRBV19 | CASSTSNRGTQPQHF | TGTGCCAGTAGTACCTCCAACAGGGGGACTCAGCCCCAGCATTTT
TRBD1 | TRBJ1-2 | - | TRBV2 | CASSDLDRGGYGYTF | TGTGCCAGCAGTGACCTGGACAGGGGAGGCTATGGCTACACCTTC
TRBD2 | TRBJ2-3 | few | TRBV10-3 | CAISENGAGGTDTQYF | TGTGCCATCAGTGAGAATGGTGCGGGAGGCACAGATACGCAGTATTTT
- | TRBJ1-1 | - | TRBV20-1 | CRLTGGPVAFF | TGCAGGCTAACGGGGGGGCCAGTGGCTTTCTTT
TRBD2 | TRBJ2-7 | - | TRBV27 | CASRASGSYEQYF | TGTGCCAGCAGGGCTAGCGGGAGTTACGAGCAGTACTTC
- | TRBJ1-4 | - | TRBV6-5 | CASSYSQGTGEKLFF | TGTGCCAGCAGTTACTCCCAGGGGACGGGTGAAAAACTGTTTTTT
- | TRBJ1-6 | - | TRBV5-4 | CASSLGGWGDESPLHF | TGTGCCAGCAGCTTGGGCGGGTGGGGAGATGAGTCACCCCTCCACTTT